Each of the 18 T cell receptor beta chains below was sequenced from the same sample in a study of shared clonotypes between healthy human individuals. CD45RO negativity and positive selection for CCR7 defined naive CD8 cells, a population that excluded terminally differentiated effector memory CD45RA+ cells. Assay: immunoSEQ multiplex PCR; the TCRdb copy retains only in-frame clones and omits some. Of more than 2 million clones in the sample, roughly 95% are singletons; the top ten hold about 1.1%. The sample comprised naive CD8+ T cells sorted from blood. The receptors derive from a man aged 18 to 29 in good health.

The chain is built from TRBV6-5 and TRBJ1-1; D ambiguous. The length of the CDR3 is 16 residues. The germline CDR1 and CDR2 sequences are MNHEY and SVGAGI. Trimming removed 0 bases from V and 3 bases from J, with 14 bases in between. The CDR3 loop reads CASSYSLESWDTEAFF. As DNA, the CDR3 is TGTGCCAGCAGTTACTCGTTAGAGTCTTGGGACACTGAAGCTTTCTTT.

This clone came up once. V gene TRBV27 combines with J gene TRBJ1-2, with D hard to call. V was cut by 2 bases and J by 4 bases, with 8 bases left in between. Germline assignment: CDR1 MNHEY and CDR2 SMNVEV (reference sequence). This CDR3 has 13 amino acids. The CDR3 spells CASSLMGGYGYTF. The DNA of the CDR3 is TGTGCCAGCAGTTTAATGGGTGGCTATGGCTACACCTTC.

This chain links TRBV5-4 with TRBJ2-7; 15 bases agree with TRBD2. J gave up 0 bases and V 4 bases, and 5 bases lay outside the gene matches. Germline CDR1 reads SGHNT; CDR2 reads YYREEE (reference sequence). The CDR3 extends over 17 amino acids. CDR3 in amino acids: CASSDPGLAGGSYEQYF. The CDR3 DNA reads TGTGCCAGCAGCGACCCGGGACTAGCGGGAGGCTCCTACGAGCAGTACTTC.

As DNA, the CDR3 is TGCGCCAGCAGTGGAGGAGGGGACGATAGGATTACAGATACGCAGTATTTT. Translation gives CASSGGGDDRITDTQYF. V usage is TRBV10-2 and J usage is TRBJ2-3; D perhaps matches TRBD2 (6 bases). Trimming removed 4 bases at V and 3 bases at J, with 20 bases between. Germline CDR1 is WSHSY and CDR2 is SAAADI. This CDR3 is 17 amino acids long.

V usage is TRBV7-3 and J usage is TRBJ2-3; the D gene is possibly TRBD1 (5 bases). This CDR3 is built from 15 residues. Trimming took 6 bases from V and 0 from J, leaving 13 bases between them. Germline V gene data show CDR1 as SGHTA and CDR2 as FQGTGA. This chain's CDR3 is CASSETGFSTDTQYF. The CDR3 DNA sequence: TGTGCCAGCAGTGAAACAGGTTTTAGCACAGATACGCAGTATTTT.

The V call is TRBV7-9, the J call TRBJ2-7, with no clear D. The V gene lost 5 bases and the J gene lost 6 bases, with 17 bases spanning the gap. The CDR3 is 14 amino acids. CDR1 is SEHNR and CDR2 is FQNEAQ in the germline V gene (reference sequence). CDR3 nucleotides: TGTGCCAGCAGCGTAGTTGGGTCCGGGCTCGAGCAGTACTTC. Protein product: CASSVVGSGLEQYF.

This chain links TRBV10-3 with TRBJ2-5; 8 bases agree with TRBD1. Matching the DNA end better, TRBJ2-7 makes the J call doubtful. CDR1 ENHRY and CDR2 SYGVKD come from the germline V gene. The CDR3 is 16 amino acids. The CDR3 loop is CAISDATGAVHYEQYF. The CDR3 DNA reads TGTGCCATCAGTGACGCGACAGGGGCTGTCCACTACGAGCAGTACTTC.

This clone was recorded once. The sample carries other DNA sequences with the same CDR3. The chain carries TRBV4-3 and TRBJ1-4, with D possibly TRBD1 on 5 matching bases. Between the trimmed V and J ends, which lost 0 bases and 0 bases, there was a span of 8 bases. This CDR3 spans 16 amino acids. Germline V gene sequence: CDR1 LGHNA, CDR2 YSLEER. CDR3 loop: CASSQDGAATNEKLFF. For the CDR3, the DNA is TGCGCCAGCAGCCAAGATGGGGCTGCAACTAATGAAAAACTGTTTTTT.

The rearrangement uses TRBV2 and TRBJ1-5, with D uncertain. With 5 bases removed from V and 5 bases from J, the gap between germline ends came to 10 bases. Per the germline V gene, CDR1 is SNHLY and CDR2 is FYNNEI. CDR3 length equals 13 residues. CDR3 residues: CASSLWSDQPQHF. The CDR3 region has the DNA TGTGCCAGCAGTCTGTGGAGCGATCAGCCCCAGCATTTT.

This clone appeared a single time. The chain is built from TRBV11-2 and TRBJ2-7, with 9 bases matching TRBD1. Unmatched junction bases numbered 11, after V lost 3 bases and J lost 5 bases. The CDR3 length is 16 residues. Looked up from germline, CDR1 is SGHAT and CDR2 is FQNNGV. The CDR3 here is CASSFHPGTGRHEQYF. CDR3 DNA sequence: TGTGCCAGCAGCTTCCATCCGGGGACAGGGAGGCACGAGCAGTACTTC.

This chain connects TRBV6-6 to TRBJ1-6; tentative D call: TRBD1 (5 bases). The germline V gene has CDR1 MNHNY and CDR2 SVGAGI (reference sequence). This CDR3 comprises 13 residues. Trimming pared 5 bases from V and 9 bases from J, leaving 11 bases between. The CDR3 here is CASSRDWGSPLHF. CDR3 coding DNA: TGTGCCAGCAGTAGGGACTGGGGTTCACCCCTCCACTTT.

V usage is TRBV4-3 and J usage is TRBJ1-3; D not certain. With 3 bases removed from V and 0 bases from J, the gap between germline ends came to 18 bases. The germline V gene has CDR1 LGHNA and CDR2 YSLEER. The CDR3 contains 18 residues. The CDR3 DNA is TGCGCCAGCAGCCATGACCCCGCGACGGTGAGCTCTGGAAACACCATATATTTT. It codes for CASSHDPATVSSGNTIYF.

This clone came up once. Other DNA sequences within the sample encode an identical CDR3. The CDR3 region has the DNA TGTGCCAGCAGTTACTCGGGGGTTCAGCCCCAGCATTTT. It encodes CASSYSGVQPQHF. The rearrangement joins TRBV6-5 to TRBJ1-5; D perhaps matches TRBD1 (5 bases). Germline V gene lookup returns CDR1 MNHEY and CDR2 SVGAGI. The CDR3 contains 13 residues. Trimming removed 0 bases from V and 6 bases from J, with 6 bases in between.

The chain recombines TRBV11-1 with TRBJ1-3; D is uncertain. Trimming took 6 bases from V and 0 from J, leaving 18 bases between them. The CDR3 runs to 17 residues. From germline, CDR1 is SGHAT and CDR2 FQDESV (reference sequence). DNA of the CDR3: TGTGCCAGCAGACCGAAAAATCCGGGCCACTCTGGAAACACCATATATTTT. Translating it yields CASRPKNPGHSGNTIYF.

This chain links TRBV7-6 with TRBJ1-5, with a possible D match to TRBD1 (6 bases). Germline CDR1 and CDR2: SGHVS and FNYEAQ. The CDR3 runs 18 residues. V lost 0 bases, J lost 4 bases, and 19 bases lay in between. The CDR3 loop reads CASSLAADSGGGNQPQHF. Here the CDR3 DNA reads TGTGCCAGCAGCTTAGCGGCCGACTCCGGGGGCGGGAATCAGCCCCAGCATTTT. The variable domain in full, with the rest retrieved from reference TRBV7-6 and TRBJ1-5, is GAGVSQSPRYKVTKRGQDVALRCDPISGHVSLYWYRQALGQGPEFLTYFNYEAQQDKSGLPNDRFSAERPEGSISTLTIQRTEQRDSAMYRCASSLAADSGGGNQPQHFGDGTRLSIL.

The chain has TRBV6-4 and TRBJ2-1, with 15 positions matching TRBD2. The CDR3 sequence is 15 residues long. The J segment lost 6 bases and the V segment lost 5 bases, leaving 2 bases of the junction unmatched. From germline, CDR1 is MRHNA and CDR2 SNTAGT. The CDR3 DNA sequence: TGTGCCAGCAGTCGGACTAGCGGGGGGGGCAATGAGCAGTTCTTC. Amino acid sequence: CASSRTSGGGNEQFF.

J is TRBJ2-3 and V is TRBV11-2, with 14 bases lining up with TRBD2. The CDR3 length is 17 residues. Trimming took 5 bases from V and 3 from J; bases not matched to a gene: 7. The germline gives CDR1 SGHAT, CDR2 FQNNGV. CDR3 in DNA: TGTGCCAGCAGCCCGGGGACTAGCGGGAGTTTGACAGATACGCAGTATTTT. Translating it yields CASSPGTSGSLTDTQYF.

The rearrangement uses TRBV2 and TRBJ1-1; D remains unclear. The CDR3 is 12 residues long. Germline V gives CDR1 SNHLY, CDR2 FYNNEI. Trimming removed 7 bases at V and 1 base at J, with 7 bases between. Here the CDR3 reads CASKASNTEAFF. The CDR3 DNA sequence: TGTGCCAGCAAGGCATCGAACACTGAAGCTTTCTTT.